This entry lists 12 T cell receptor beta chains sequenced from one sample in a study of cytomegalovirus exposure and HLA in healthy donors. Repertoires were generated with immunoSEQ multiplex PCR, while TCRdb's copy carries only in-frame clones and drops some. This sample has some 170,000 clones, with roughly 86% found just once. Sequenced input: PBMCs. Receptors originate from a man aged 18 to 30 in good health and CMV-seropositive.

The V call is TRBV7-9, the J call TRBJ1-5; 9 bases are a match to TRBD1. Germline V gene sequence: CDR1 SEHNR, CDR2 FQNEAQ (reference sequence). The CDR3 has 14 amino acids. V lost 5 bases and J lost 6; bases outside the gene matches: 5. The CDR3 DNA follows: TGTGCCAGCAGCACAGGGGGCCTGAGTCAGCCCCAGCATTTT. Amino acids: CASSTGGLSQPQHF.

The chain has TRBV10-3 and TRBJ2-5, with 12 bases aligning to TRBD2. The length of the CDR3 is 16 residues. The J segment lost 0 bases and the V segment lost 4 bases, leaving 3 bases of the junction unmatched. Germline V gene lookup returns CDR1 ENHRY and CDR2 SYGVKD. The CDR3 DNA is TGTGCCATCAGTGGGGGACTAGCGGGCGACCAAGAGACCCAGTACTTC. This encodes CAISGGLAGDQETQYF.

This CDR3 reads CASSFSGGRLTTYNEQFF. The CDR3 DNA is TGTGCCAGCAGTTTCTCAGGGGGCCGGTTGACTACATACAATGAGCAGTTCTTC. The chain employs TRBV25-1 and TRBJ2-1; 8 bases fit TRBD1. CDR1 is MGHDK, CDR2 SYGVNS, per germline. J lost 4 bases, V lost 5 bases, and 16 bases had no gene match. This CDR3 spans 18 amino acids.

This chain links TRBV5-6 with TRBJ1-2, with 7 bases lining up with TRBD1. The length of the CDR3 is 15 residues. V was clipped by 4 bases and J by 4 bases; unmatched bases: 10. CDR1 is SGHDT and CDR2 is YYEEEE in the germline V gene. CDR3 amino acids: CASSLSGGLVYGYTF. CDR3 nucleotide sequence: TGTGCCAGCAGCCTTTCAGGGGGTTTGGTCTATGGCTACACCTTC.

The genes are TRBV9 and TRBJ2-1; 7 bases match TRBD1. The length of the CDR3 is 16 residues. Trimming removed 3 bases from V and 4 bases from J; junction bases left unmatched: 10. Germline V gene lookup returns CDR1 SGDLS and CDR2 YYNGEE. CDR3 residues: CASSAIAGTAYNEQFF. The CDR3, as DNA: TGTGCCAGCAGCGCTATTGCCGGGACAGCTTACAATGAGCAGTTCTTC.

V gene TRBV27 combines with J gene TRBJ1-1; no firm D call. CDR1 and CDR2 from the germline V gene are MNHEY and SMNVEV (reference sequence). The CDR3 is 13 residues long. With 4 bases removed from V and 0 bases from J, the gap between germline ends came to 6 bases. The CDR3 region is CASSWPMNTEAFF. Here the CDR3 DNA reads TGTGCCAGCAGTTGGCCGATGAACACTGAAGCTTTCTTT.

V and J are TRBV6-5 and TRBJ2-2; tentatively, D is TRBD1 (6 bases). The germline V and J ends were trimmed by 0 bases and 7 bases, with 12 bases remaining between them. Germline values: CDR1 MNHEY, CDR2 SVGAGI. This CDR3 has 15 amino acids. CDR3 DNA sequence: TGTGCCAGCAGTTACTCACAGGGTCGGCACGGGGAGCTGTTTTTT. Amino acids: CASSYSQGRHGELFF.

This rearrangement joins TRBV28 to TRBJ2-7; D gene ambiguous. The CDR3 consists of 12 residues. Germline values: CDR1 MDHEN, CDR2 SYDVKM. Trimming shortened V by 3 bases and J by 2 bases, and 5 bases separated the two germline ends. The CDR3, as DNA: TGTGCCAGCAGTTTGACAACCTACGAGCAGTACTTC. As protein: CASSLTTYEQYF.

This sequence joins TRBV5-6 and TRBJ2-4, with D tentatively TRBD2 (6 bases). The germline V and J ends were trimmed by 3 bases and 0 bases, with 7 bases remaining between them. The CDR3 runs to 14 residues. Germline values: CDR1 SGHDT, CDR2 YYEEEE. The CDR3 sequence is CASSWGLAKNIQYF. DNA of the CDR3: TGTGCCAGCAGCTGGGGACTAGCCAAAAACATTCAGTACTTC.

J is TRBJ2-6 and V is TRBV7-8; 10 bases agree with TRBD1. This CDR3 contains 17 residues. Germline lookup yields CDR1 SGHVS and CDR2 FQNEAQ. Trimming removed 5 bases from V and 2 bases from J; junction bases left unmatched: 6. CDR3 residues: CASSPDRGPAGANVLTF. The CDR3 DNA reads TGTGCCAGCAGCCCCGACAGGGGGCCTGCTGGGGCCAACGTCCTGACTTTC.

The chain joins TRBV6-9 to TRBJ1-2; D not certain. The CDR3 has 13 residues. V dropped 8 bases and J dropped 6 bases, with 16 bases sitting between them. Germline V gene lookup returns CDR1 MNHGY and CDR2 SVAAGI. CDR3 DNA: TGTGCCAGCCCCAGCGGGAGGGCAGATGGCTACACCTTC. It specifies CASPSGRADGYTF.

The V call is TRBV11-3, the J call TRBJ1-1; TRBD1 matches at 8 bases. The length of the CDR3 is 14 residues. V shed 5 bases and J 3 bases; nucleotides not matched to a gene: 5. Germline CDR1 is SGHNT and CDR2 is YENEEA. The DNA of the CDR3 is TGTGCCAGCAGCGTCAGGGGGCGCGACACTGAAGCTTTCTTT. This encodes CASSVRGRDTEAFF.